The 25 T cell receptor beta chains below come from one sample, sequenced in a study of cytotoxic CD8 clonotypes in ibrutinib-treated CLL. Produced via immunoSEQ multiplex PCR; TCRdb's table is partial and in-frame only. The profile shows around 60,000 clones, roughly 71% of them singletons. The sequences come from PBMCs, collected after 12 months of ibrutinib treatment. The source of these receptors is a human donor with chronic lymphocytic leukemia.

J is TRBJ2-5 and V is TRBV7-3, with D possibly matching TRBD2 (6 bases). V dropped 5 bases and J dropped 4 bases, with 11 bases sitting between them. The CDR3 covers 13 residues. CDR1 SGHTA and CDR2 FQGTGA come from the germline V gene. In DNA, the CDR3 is TGTGCCAGCAGCCAGGGACTTTCAGAGACCCAGTACTTC. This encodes CASSQGLSETQYF.

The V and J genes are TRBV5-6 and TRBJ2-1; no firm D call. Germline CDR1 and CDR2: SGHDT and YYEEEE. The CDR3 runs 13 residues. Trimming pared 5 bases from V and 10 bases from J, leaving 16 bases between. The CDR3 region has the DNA TGTGCCAGCAGAAGCAAAGGCTCGTCAGAGCAGTTCTTC. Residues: CASRSKGSSEQFF.

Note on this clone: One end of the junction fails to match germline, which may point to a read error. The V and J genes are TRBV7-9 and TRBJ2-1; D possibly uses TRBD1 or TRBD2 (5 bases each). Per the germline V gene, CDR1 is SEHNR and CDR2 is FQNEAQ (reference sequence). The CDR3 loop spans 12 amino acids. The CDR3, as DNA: TGTGCCAGCAGCATTAGCGTGGGGGACGGGGTCTTC. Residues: CASSISVGDGVF. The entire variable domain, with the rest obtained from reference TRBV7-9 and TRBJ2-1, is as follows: DTGVSQNPRHKITKRGQNVTFRCDPISEHNRLYWYRQTLGQGPEFLTYFQNEAQLEKSRLLSDRFSAERPKGSFSTLEIQRTEQGDSAMYLCASSISVGDGVFGPGTRLTVL.

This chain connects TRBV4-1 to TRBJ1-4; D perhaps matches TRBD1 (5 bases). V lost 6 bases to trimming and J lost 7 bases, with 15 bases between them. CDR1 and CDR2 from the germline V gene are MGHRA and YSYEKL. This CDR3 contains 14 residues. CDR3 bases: TGCGCCAGCAGGTCGGGCCAGGGCGGTGAAAAACTGTTTTTT. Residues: CASRSGQGGEKLFF.

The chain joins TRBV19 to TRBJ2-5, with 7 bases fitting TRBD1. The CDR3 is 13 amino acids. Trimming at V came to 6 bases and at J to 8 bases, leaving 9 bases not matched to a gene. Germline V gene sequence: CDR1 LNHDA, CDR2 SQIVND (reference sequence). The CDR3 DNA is TGTGCCAGTAGCCTTGGGACAGCAGAAACCCAGTACTTC. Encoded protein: CASSLGTAETQYF. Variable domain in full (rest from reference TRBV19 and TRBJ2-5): DGGITQSPKYLFRKEGQNVTLSCEQNLNHDAMYWYRQDPGQGLRLIYYSQIVNDFQKGDIAEGYSVSREKKESFPLTVTSAQKNPTAFYLCASSLGTAETQYFGPGTRLLVL.

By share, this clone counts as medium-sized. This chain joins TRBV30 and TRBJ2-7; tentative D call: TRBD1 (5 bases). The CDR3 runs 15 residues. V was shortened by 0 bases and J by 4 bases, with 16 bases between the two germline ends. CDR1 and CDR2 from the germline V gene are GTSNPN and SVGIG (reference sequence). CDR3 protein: CAWSVQSGIPYEQYF. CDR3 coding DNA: TGTGCCTGGAGTGTACAGTCAGGGATCCCTTACGAGCAGTACTTC.

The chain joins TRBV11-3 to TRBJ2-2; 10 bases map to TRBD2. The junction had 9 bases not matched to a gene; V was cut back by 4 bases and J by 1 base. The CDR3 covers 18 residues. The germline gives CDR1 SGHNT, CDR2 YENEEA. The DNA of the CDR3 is TGTGCCAGCAGCTCCGGAAAGATAGCGGGAGGGAACACCGGGGAGCTGTTTTTT. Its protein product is CASSSGKIAGGNTGELFF.

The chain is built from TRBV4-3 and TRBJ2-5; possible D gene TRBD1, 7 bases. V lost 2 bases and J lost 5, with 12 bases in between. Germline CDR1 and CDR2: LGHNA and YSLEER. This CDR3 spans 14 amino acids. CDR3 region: CASSQWTGGETQYF. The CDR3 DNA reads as TGCGCCAGCAGCCAATGGACAGGAGGGGAGACCCAGTACTTC.

The CDR3 spells CASSLDGLYEQYF. CDR3 nucleotide sequence: TGCGCCAGCAGCTTGGATGGGTTATACGAGCAGTACTTC. This chain connects TRBV5-1 to TRBJ2-7; the D is unclear. Germline CDR1 reads SGHRS; CDR2 reads YFSETQ. V lost 0 bases to trimming and J lost 4 bases, with 8 bases between them. The CDR3 consists of 13 residues.

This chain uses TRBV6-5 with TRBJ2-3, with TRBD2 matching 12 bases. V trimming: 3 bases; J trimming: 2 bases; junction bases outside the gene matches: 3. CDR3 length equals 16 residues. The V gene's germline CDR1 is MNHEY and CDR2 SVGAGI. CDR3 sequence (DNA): TGTGCCAGCAGTTATGGACTAGCGGGATTCACAGATACGCAGTATTTT. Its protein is CASSYGLAGFTDTQYF.

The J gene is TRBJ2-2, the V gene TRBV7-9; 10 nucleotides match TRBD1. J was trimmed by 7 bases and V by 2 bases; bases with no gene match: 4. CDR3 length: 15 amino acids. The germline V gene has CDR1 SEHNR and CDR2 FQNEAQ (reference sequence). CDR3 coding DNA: TGTGCCAGCAGCTTAAGGGACAGGGGCATCGGGGAGCTGTTTTTT. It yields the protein CASSLRDRGIGELFF.

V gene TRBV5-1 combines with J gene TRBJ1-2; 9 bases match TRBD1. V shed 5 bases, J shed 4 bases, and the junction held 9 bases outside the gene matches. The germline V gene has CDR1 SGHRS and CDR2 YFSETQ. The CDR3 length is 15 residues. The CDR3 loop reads CASSNTGGVSYGYTF. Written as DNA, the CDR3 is TGCGCCAGCAGTAATACAGGGGGCGTTTCCTATGGCTACACCTTC.

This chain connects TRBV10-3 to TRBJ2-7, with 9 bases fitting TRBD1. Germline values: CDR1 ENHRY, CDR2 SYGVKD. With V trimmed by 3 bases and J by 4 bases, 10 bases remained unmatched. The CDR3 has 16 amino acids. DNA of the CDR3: TGTGCCATCAGTGACTCAGGACAGGGGCAAAAGTACGAGCAGTACTTC. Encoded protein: CAISDSGQGQKYEQYF.

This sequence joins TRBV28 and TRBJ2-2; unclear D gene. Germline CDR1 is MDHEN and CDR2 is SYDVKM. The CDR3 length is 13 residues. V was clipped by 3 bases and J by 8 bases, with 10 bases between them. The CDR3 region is CASSLFPPGELFF. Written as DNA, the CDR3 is TGTGCCAGCAGTTTGTTTCCCCCGGGGGAGCTGTTTTTT. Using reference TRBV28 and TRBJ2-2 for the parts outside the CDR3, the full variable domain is DVKVTQSSRYLVKRTGEKVFLECVQDMDHENMFWYRQDPGLGLRLIYFSYDVKMKEKGDIPEGYSVSREKKERFSLILESASTNQTSMYLCASSLFPPGELFFGEGSRLTVL.

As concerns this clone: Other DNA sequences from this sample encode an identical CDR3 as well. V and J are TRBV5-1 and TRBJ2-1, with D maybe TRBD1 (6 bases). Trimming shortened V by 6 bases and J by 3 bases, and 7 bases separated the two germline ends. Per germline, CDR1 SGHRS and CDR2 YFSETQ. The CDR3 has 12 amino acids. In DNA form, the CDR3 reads TGCGCCAGCATGGACAGCTACAATGAGCAGTTCTTC. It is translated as CASMDSYNEQFF.

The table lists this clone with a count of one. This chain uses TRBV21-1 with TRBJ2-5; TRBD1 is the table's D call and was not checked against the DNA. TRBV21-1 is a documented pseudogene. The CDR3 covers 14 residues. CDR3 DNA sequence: TGTGCCAGCATGTTTGAGGGCAGGGGAGAGACCCAGTACTTC. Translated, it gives CASMFEGRGETQYF.

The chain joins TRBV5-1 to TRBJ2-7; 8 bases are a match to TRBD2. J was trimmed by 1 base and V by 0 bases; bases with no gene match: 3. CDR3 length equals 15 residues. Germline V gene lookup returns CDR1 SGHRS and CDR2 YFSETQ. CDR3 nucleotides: TGCGCCAGCAGCTTGGGTAGCGGGGTATCCTACGAGCAGTACTTC. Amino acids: CASSLGSGVSYEQYF.

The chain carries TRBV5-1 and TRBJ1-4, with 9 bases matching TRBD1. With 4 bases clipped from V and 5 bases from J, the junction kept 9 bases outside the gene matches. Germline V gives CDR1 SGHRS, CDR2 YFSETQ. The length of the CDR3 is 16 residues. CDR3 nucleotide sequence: TGCGCCAGCAGCACCTCGACAGGGGGAGGGAATGAAAAACTGTTTTTT. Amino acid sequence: CASSTSTGGGNEKLFF.

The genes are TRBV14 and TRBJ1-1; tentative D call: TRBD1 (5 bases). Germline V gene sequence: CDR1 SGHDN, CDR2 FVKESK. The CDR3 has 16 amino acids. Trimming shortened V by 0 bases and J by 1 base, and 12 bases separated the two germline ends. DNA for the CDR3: TGTGCCAGCAGCCAAGACGGGGGAGTGGGGAACACTGAAGCTTTCTTT. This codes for CASSQDGGVGNTEAFF.

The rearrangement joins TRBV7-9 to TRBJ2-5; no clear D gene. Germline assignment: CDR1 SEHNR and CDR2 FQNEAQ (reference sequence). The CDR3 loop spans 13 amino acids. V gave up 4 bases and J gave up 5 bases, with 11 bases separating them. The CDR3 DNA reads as TGTGCCAGCAGCTCACCCATATGGGAGACCCAGTACTTC. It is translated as CASSSPIWETQYF.

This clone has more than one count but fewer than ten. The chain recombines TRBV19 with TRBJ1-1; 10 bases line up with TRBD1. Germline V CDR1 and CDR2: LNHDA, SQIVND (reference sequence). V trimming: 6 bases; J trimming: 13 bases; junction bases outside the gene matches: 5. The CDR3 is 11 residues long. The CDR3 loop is CASRKDRGYFF. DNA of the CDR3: TGTGCCAGTAGAAAGGACAGGGGGTATTTCTTT.

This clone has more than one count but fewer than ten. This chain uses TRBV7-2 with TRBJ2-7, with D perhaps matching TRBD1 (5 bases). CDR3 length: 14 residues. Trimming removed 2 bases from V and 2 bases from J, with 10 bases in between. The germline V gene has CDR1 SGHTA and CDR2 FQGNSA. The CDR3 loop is CASSLWQGAYEQYF. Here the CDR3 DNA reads TGTGCCAGCAGCTTATGGCAGGGTGCCTACGAGCAGTACTTC.

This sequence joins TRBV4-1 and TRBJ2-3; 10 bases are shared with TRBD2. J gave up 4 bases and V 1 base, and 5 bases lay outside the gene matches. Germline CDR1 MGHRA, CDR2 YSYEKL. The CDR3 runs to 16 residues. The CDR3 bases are TGCGCCAGCAGCCAAGTAGCGGGAGGTGTCGCAGATACGCAGTATTTT. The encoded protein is CASSQVAGGVADTQYF.

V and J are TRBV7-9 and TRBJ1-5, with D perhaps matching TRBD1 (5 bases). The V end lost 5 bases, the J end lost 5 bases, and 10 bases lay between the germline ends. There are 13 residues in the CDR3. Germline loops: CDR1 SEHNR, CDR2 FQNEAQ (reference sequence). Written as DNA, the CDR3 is TGTGCCAGCAGCCCACAGGCCGATCAGCCCCAGCATTTT. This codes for CASSPQADQPQHF. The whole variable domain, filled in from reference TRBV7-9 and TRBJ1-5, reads DTGVSQNPRHKITKRGQNVTFRCDPISEHNRLYWYRQTLGQGPEFLTYFQNEAQLEKSRLLSDRFSAERPKGSFSTLEIQRTEQGDSAMYLCASSPQADQPQHFGDGTRLSIL.

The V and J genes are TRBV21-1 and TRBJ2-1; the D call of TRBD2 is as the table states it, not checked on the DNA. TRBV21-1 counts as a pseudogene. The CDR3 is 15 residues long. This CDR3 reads CASSKVRSGSDEQFF. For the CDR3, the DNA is TGTGCCAGCAGCAAGGTTCGGAGCGGGAGTGATGAGCAGTTCTTC.